This T cell receptor beta chain was sequenced during a study of T cell responses to AZD1222 COVID-19 vaccine. Findings and limits, study-wide: Without day 14 samples, only post-peak T cell repertoires were studied. At baseline, just 6 or 7 AZD1222 recipients tested seropositive. Increased Spike-specific TCR breadth and depth were observed after two AZD1222 doses. In a largely white British group with more females than males, clonal diversity was possibly underestimated.

The CDR3 contains 14 residues. Trimming removed 2 bases at V and 2 bases at J, with 9 bases between. Germline CDR1 MNHNY, CDR2 SVGAGI (reference sequence). The table came from immunoSEQ multiplex PCR; TCRdb's copy has only in-frame clones and leaves some out. The sample carries some 150,000 clones, around 90% recorded once. The sample holds one count of this clone. Its matching antigen is unknown. The sample was peripheral blood, taken 28 days after the second AZD1222 dose. This receptor was identified in an adult who received the AZD1222 COVID-19 vaccine. The chain couples TRBV6-6 to TRBJ1-2; tentatively, D is TRBD1 (5 bases). The CDR3 DNA is TGTGCCAGCAGTTACCAGGGTCACAACTATGGCTACACCTTC. This codes for CASSYQGHNYGYTF.